The 27 T cell receptor beta chains below all came from one sample that was sequenced in a study of shared clonotypes between healthy human individuals. Sequenced by immunoSEQ multiplex PCR; TCRdb stores in-frame clones only, minus some. The data show about 670,000 clones, with around 72% seen just once and around 1.8% held by the top ten. The sequenced material came from memory CD4+ T cells sorted from blood. Subset denoted: CD45RA-negative fraction. These receptors came from a woman aged 25 to 39 in good health.

This clone was detected only a few times. The V call is TRBV28, the J call TRBJ2-7, with 7 bases aligning to TRBD1. With V trimmed by 6 bases and J by 2 bases, 7 bases remained unmatched. This CDR3 spans 14 amino acids. The V gene's germline CDR1 is MDHEN and CDR2 SYDVKM. In DNA, the CDR3 is TGTGCCAGCAGGGGGACAGCTCGAACCTACGAGCAGTACTTC. Translated, it gives CASRGTARTYEQYF.

This clone showed up just a few times. The rearrangement links TRBV30 to TRBJ1-6; D remains ambiguous. Germline V gene lookup returns CDR1 GTSNPN and CDR2 SVGIG (reference sequence). This CDR3 is built from 14 residues. V was pared by 0 bases and J by 10 bases, with 13 bases between. The CDR3 nucleotides read TGTGCCTGGAGTGTAAATTCCGAAATCTCACCCCTCCACTTT. Translated: CAWSVNSEISPLHF.

The V call is TRBV5-1, the J call TRBJ2-5, with D perhaps given as TRBD1 or TRBD2 (5 bases each). The V gene's germline CDR1 is SGHRS and CDR2 YFSETQ. This CDR3 has 13 residues. Trimming left V 5 bases short and J 2 bases short, with 10 bases between. The CDR3 bases are TGCGCCAGCAGGGGGACCGATCAAGAGACCCAGTACTTC. It yields the protein CASRGTDQETQYF.

This chain connects TRBV9 to TRBJ2-1; TRBD2 agrees at 10 bases. CDR1 is SGDLS, CDR2 YYNGEE, per germline. Unmatched junction bases numbered 7, after V lost 3 bases and J lost 7 bases. The CDR3 totals 15 residues. The CDR3 protein is CASSGPGLASNEQFF. In nucleotides, the CDR3 is TGTGCCAGCAGCGGACCGGGACTAGCGTCAAATGAGCAGTTCTTC.

The rearrangement links TRBV14 to TRBJ1-4, with D possibly being TRBD1 (5 bases). This CDR3 region has 16 residues. Germline loops: CDR1 SGHDN, CDR2 FVKESK. V was trimmed by 5 bases and J by 5 bases, leaving 18 bases between them. CDR3 loop: CASSARTGGTNEKLFF. The CDR3 DNA reads TGTGCCAGCAGCGCCAGGACCGGAGGGACGAATGAAAAACTGTTTTTT.

The V gene is TRBV5-6, the J gene TRBJ2-7; D is ambiguous. Germline assignment: CDR1 SGHDT and CDR2 YYEEEE. With 0 bases removed from V and 4 bases from J, the gap between germline ends came to 5 bases. The CDR3 is made up of 12 amino acids. CDR3 residues: CASSLGRYEQYF. For the CDR3, the DNA is TGTGCCAGCAGCTTGGGACGGTACGAGCAGTACTTC.

The chain uses TRBV5-4 and TRBJ2-7; either TRBD1 or TRBD2 may supply D (5 bases each). Germline V gene lookup returns CDR1 SGHNT and CDR2 YYREEE (reference sequence). V dropped 3 bases and J dropped 2 bases, with 15 bases sitting between them. The CDR3 contains 15 residues. The CDR3 is CASSWGRGSAYEQYF. DNA for the CDR3: TGTGCCAGCAGCTGGGGCCGGGGCTCCGCCTACGAGCAGTACTTC.

V gene TRBV18 combines with J gene TRBJ2-1, with D perhaps TRBD2 (6 bases). Per the germline V gene, CDR1 is KGHSH and CDR2 is LQKENI. V was pared by 1 base and J by 6 bases, with 19 bases between. CDR3 length: 17 residues. The CDR3 coding sequence is TGTGCCAGCTCACCACTAAGAAGCCCGGGGAGGCGCAATGAGCAGTTCTTC. Its translation is CASSPLRSPGRRNEQFF.

This clone occurred many times. The CDR3 spells CASSEPGQGRETQYF. In DNA, the CDR3 is TGTGCCAGCAGTGAGCCGGGACAGGGGCGTGAGACCCAGTACTTC. The V and J genes are TRBV25-1 and TRBJ2-5, with 10 bases aligning to TRBD1. The CDR3 runs 15 residues. The J segment lost 5 bases and the V segment lost 3 bases, leaving 6 bases of the junction unmatched. Germline CDR1 is MGHDK and CDR2 is SYGVNS.

The genes are TRBV11-2 and TRBJ2-3, with 7 bases lining up with TRBD2. The CDR3 totals 16 residues. V shed 4 bases and J 2 bases; nucleotides not matched to a gene: 9. From germline, CDR1 is SGHAT and CDR2 FQNNGV. The CDR3 is CASSSGGRWNTDTQYF. The CDR3 nucleotides are TGTGCCAGCAGCTCGGGCGGGAGATGGAACACAGATACGCAGTATTTT.

The chain links TRBV18 to TRBJ2-1, with D maybe TRBD2 (6 bases). V dropped 2 bases and J dropped 10 bases, with 15 bases sitting between them. In germline, CDR1 is KGHSH, CDR2 LQKENI. This CDR3 is built from 14 residues. The DNA of the CDR3 is TGTGCCAGCTCACCATTACGATCAAGCGGGGAGCAGTTCTTC. As protein: CASSPLRSSGEQFF.

The chain carries TRBV7-2 and TRBJ2-2, with 9 bases fitting TRBD2. There are 16 residues in the CDR3. The germline V gene has CDR1 SGHTA and CDR2 FQGNSA. V trimming: 6 bases; J trimming: 7 bases; junction bases outside the gene matches: 12. Here the CDR3 DNA reads TGTGCCAGCAGTTCCGGTGTAGCGGGAGTTAGCGGGGAGCTGTTTTTT. Its translation: CASSSGVAGVSGELFF.

V and J are TRBV29-1 and TRBJ2-5; D might be TRBD1 (5 bases). The CDR3 runs 12 residues. The germline V gene encodes CDR1 SQVTM and CDR2 ANQGSEA. Trimming took 3 bases from V and 1 from J, leaving 6 bases between them. In DNA form, the CDR3 reads TGCAGCGTTGACAGGGCCCAAGAGACCCAGTACTTC. Encoded protein: CSVDRAQETQYF.

This clone was detected only a few times. This sequence joins TRBV5-5 and TRBJ2-2, with 7 bases fitting TRBD2. Trimming removed 2 bases from V and 7 bases from J; junction bases left unmatched: 8. This CDR3 contains 15 residues. The germline gives CDR1 SGHKS, CDR2 YYEKEE (reference sequence). The CDR3 DNA is TGTGCCAGCAGCTTTGGCGGGAGATACGGCGGGGAGCTGTTTTTT. As protein: CASSFGGRYGGELFF.

This clone was observed a handful of times. This chain connects TRBV15 to TRBJ1-5, with D possibly TRBD1 on 5 matching bases. The CDR3 extends over 18 amino acids. Deletions cut 0 bases from V and 0 bases from J, with 15 bases between. Germline V gives CDR1 LNHNV, CDR2 YYDKDF (reference sequence). Here the CDR3 DNA reads TGTGCCACCAGCAGAGATGGCGGGAGGGGTCATAGCAATCAGCCCCAGCATTTT. The encoded protein is CATSRDGGRGHSNQPQHF.

This clone was recorded only once. The chain employs TRBV10-3 and TRBJ1-1; TRBD1 agrees at 7 bases. CDR3 size: 15 residues. The V gene's germline CDR1 is ENHRY and CDR2 SYGVKD. V shed 5 bases, J shed 1 base, and the junction held 7 bases outside the gene matches. In DNA, the CDR3 is TGTGCCATCAGTTCCCGGGACAGAAAGAACACTGAAGCTTTCTTT. This encodes CAISSRDRKNTEAFF.

The gene calls are TRBV9 and TRBJ2-1; a possible D gene is TRBD2 (6 bases). This CDR3 is built from 16 residues. V shed 0 bases and J shed 5 bases, with 15 bases lying between them. Germline CDR1 reads SGDLS; CDR2 reads YYNGEE. CDR3 amino acids: CASSVERTGAHNEQFF. The CDR3, as DNA: TGTGCCAGCAGCGTAGAGAGAACGGGAGCCCACAATGAGCAGTTCTTC. The variable domain in full, with the rest retrieved from reference TRBV9 and TRBJ2-1, is DSGVTQTPKHLITATGQRVTLRCSPRSGDLSVYWYQQSLDQGLQFLIQYYNGEERAKGNILERFSAQQFPDLHSELNLSSLELGDSALYFCASSVERTGAHNEQFFGPGTRLTVL.

This rearrangement joins TRBV11-3 to TRBJ2-7; 9 nucleotides match TRBD1. Germline V lookup: CDR1 SGHNT, CDR2 YENEEA. V dropped 5 bases and J dropped 6; count of bases not matched to a gene: 11. The CDR3 is made up of 15 amino acids. The CDR3 DNA follows: TGTGCCAGCAGCACCATATCCGGGACAGGGAGCGAGCAGTACTTC. Its protein product is CASSTISGTGSEQYF.

The chain combines TRBV5-1 with TRBJ1-2; 9 bases are shared with TRBD1. CDR3 size: 14 residues. Germline V gene sequence: CDR1 SGHRS, CDR2 YFSETQ. J gave up 8 bases and V 2 bases, and 7 bases lay outside the gene matches. The CDR3 protein is CASSLDTGGRGYTF. Written as DNA, the CDR3 is TGCGCCAGCAGCTTAGACACAGGGGGCAGGGGCTACACCTTC.

The rearrangement links TRBV11-3 to TRBJ1-1; the D is unclear. The germline V gene encodes CDR1 SGHNT and CDR2 YENEEA. V gave up 2 bases and J gave up 1 base, with 5 bases separating them. This CDR3 has 13 amino acids. CDR3 amino acids: CASSLWQNTEAFF. The CDR3 bases are TGTGCCAGCAGCTTATGGCAGAACACTGAAGCTTTCTTT.

The V and J genes are TRBV7-2 and TRBJ2-1; 9 nucleotides line up with TRBD2. The CDR3 has 17 amino acids. CDR1 and CDR2 from the germline V gene are SGHTA and FQGNSA. J lost 0 bases, V lost 1 base, and 4 bases had no gene match. The CDR3 loop reads CASSLVTTSGSYNEQFF. The CDR3 DNA reads TGTGCCAGCAGCTTAGTCACGACTAGCGGCTCCTACAATGAGCAGTTCTTC.

In this sample, this clone turned up a few times. This chain uses TRBV6-1 with TRBJ2-5; 14 nucleotides align to TRBD2. Germline V gene sequence: CDR1 MNHNS, CDR2 SASEGT. Trimming cost V 7 bases and J 5 bases; bases outside gene matches: 6. The CDR3 runs 15 residues. This CDR3 is CASTPGTSGGETQYF. The CDR3 bases are TGTGCCAGCACACCCGGGACTAGCGGGGGTGAGACCCAGTACTTC.

The chain links TRBV5-1 to TRBJ2-3; D remains unclear. V lost 0 bases to trimming and J lost 4 bases, with 9 bases between them. The CDR3 runs 14 residues. The germline V gene encodes CDR1 SGHRS and CDR2 YFSETQ. CDR3 loop: CASSLEPGPDTQYF. The CDR3 nucleotides read TGCGCCAGCAGCTTGGAACCCGGTCCAGATACGCAGTATTTT.

The chain carries TRBV6-1 and TRBJ2-2; TRBD2 aligns across 7 bases. This CDR3 has 16 residues. The germline gives CDR1 MNHNS, CDR2 SASEGT. V was clipped by 2 bases and J by 1 base; unmatched bases: 4. Here the CDR3 reads CASSERASGNTGELFF. Written as DNA, the CDR3 is TGTGCCAGCAGTGAACGGGCTAGCGGGAACACCGGGGAGCTGTTTTTT.

The chain combines TRBV19 with TRBJ2-5; TRBD2 matches 14 bases. Unmatched junction bases numbered 6, after V lost 4 bases and J lost 5 bases. The CDR3 consists of 16 residues. Germline V lookup: CDR1 LNHDA, CDR2 SQIVND (reference sequence). The CDR3 sequence: CASSKGLAGVIETQYF. DNA for the CDR3: TGTGCCAGTAGTAAGGGACTAGCGGGAGTGATTGAGACCCAGTACTTC.

This chain links TRBV29-1 with TRBJ2-2; 7 nucleotides agree with TRBD1. The CDR3 covers 14 residues. Germline loops: CDR1 SQVTM, CDR2 ANQGSEA. Trimming removed 6 bases from V and 4 bases from J; junction bases left unmatched: 8. The CDR3 DNA reads TGCAGCGTCGGGGACAGACCCTCCACCGGGGAGCTGTTTTTT. Amino acid sequence: CSVGDRPSTGELFF.

The sample holds a few counts of this clone. Written as DNA, the CDR3 is TGCAGCGTCGCCTTGGACACCTCCTACGAGCAGTACTTC. Its translation is CSVALDTSYEQYF. The chain recombines TRBV29-1 with TRBJ2-7; D is possibly TRBD1 (5 bases). V gave up 6 bases and J gave up 0 bases, with 12 bases separating them. The CDR3 is 13 amino acids. The germline CDR1 and CDR2 sequences are SQVTM and ANQGSEA.